A single T cell receptor beta chain is shown here with its context. Antigen: not known. This entry is derived from a study of persistence of HIV-infected CD4 T cells. About the research overall: Median time on suppressive ART was seven to nine years. A couple of participants gave one leukapheresis sample; others gave up to roughly 180 mL blood repeatedly.

Anti-CD3/anti-CD28 beads served as a nonspecific positive control stimulus. CD4+ T cells upregulating both CD40 ligand and CD69 were sorted as responding cells. General observations from the study: Antigen-responding cells were enriched for degenerate expanded CDR3beta sequences. TCRbeta richness was lower in CMV- and Gag-responding cells than in anti-CD3/anti-CD28-responding cells.

The libraries were made with immunoSEQ version 4 in survey mode. The assay was immunoSEQ multiplex PCR, and TCRdb's table has in-frame clones only and misses some. The data contain 35,000 to 55,000 clones, approximately 90% of them singletons. After removal of 7 bases from V and 3 bases from J, the junction contained 3 bases not matched to a gene. Germline CDR1 reads MNHEY; CDR2 reads SVGAGI. The length of the CDR3 is 14 residues. The TCR comes from an adult man with HIV who was CMV-seropositive. The rearrangement links TRBV6-5 to TRBJ2-2; 9 nucleotides match TRBD1. The sample here was CD4+ T cells sorted from PBMCs after approximately 20-hour stimulation, taken from a patient who received antiretroviral therapy. CDR3 sequence reads: CASTDRGDTGELFF. CDR3 nucleotide sequence: TGTGCCAGCACCGACAGGGGGGACACCGGGGAGCTGTTTTTT.